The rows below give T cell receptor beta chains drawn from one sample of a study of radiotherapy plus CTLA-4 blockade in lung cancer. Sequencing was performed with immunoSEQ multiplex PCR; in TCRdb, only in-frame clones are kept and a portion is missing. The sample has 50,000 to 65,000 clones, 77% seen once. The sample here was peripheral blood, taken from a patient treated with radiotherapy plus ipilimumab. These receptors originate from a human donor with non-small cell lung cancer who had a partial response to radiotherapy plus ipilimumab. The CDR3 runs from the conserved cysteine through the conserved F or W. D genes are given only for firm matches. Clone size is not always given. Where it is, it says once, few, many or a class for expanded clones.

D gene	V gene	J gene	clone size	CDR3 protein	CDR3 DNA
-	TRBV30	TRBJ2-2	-	CAWSVLMGELFF	TGTGCCTGGAGTGTACTGATGGGGGAGCTGTTTTTT
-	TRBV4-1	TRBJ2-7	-	CASSQGGRGYEQYF	TGCGCCAGCAGCCAAGGTGGGCGGGGCTACGAGCAGTACTTC
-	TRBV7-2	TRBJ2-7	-	CASSLDSKGGYEQYF	TGTGCCAGCAGCTTAGATTCTAAGGGAGGCTACGAGCAGTACTTC
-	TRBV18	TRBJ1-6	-	CASSPNKGTYNSPLHF	TGTGCCAGCTCACCAAACAAGGGGACCTATAATTCACCCCTCCACTTT
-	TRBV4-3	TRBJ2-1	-	CASSQDSDRYNEQFF	TGCGCCAGCAGCCAAGACTCTGACAGGTACAATGAGCAGTTCTTC
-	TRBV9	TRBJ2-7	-	CASSVVSGPTYEQYF	TGTGCCAGCAGCGTAGTCTCAGGGCCTACCTACGAGCAGTACTTC
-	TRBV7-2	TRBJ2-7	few	CASSLARGSEQYF	TGTGCCAGCAGCTTAGCGCGGGGTTCCGAGCAGTACTTC
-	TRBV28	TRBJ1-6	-	CASSLQGRGTYNSPLHF	TGTGCCAGCAGTTTACAGGGGCGCGGCACCTATAATTCACCCCTCCACTTT
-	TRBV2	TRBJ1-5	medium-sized	CASSETVTGSQPQHF	TGTGCCAGCAGCGAAACGGTGACAGGAAGCCAGCCCCAGCATTTT
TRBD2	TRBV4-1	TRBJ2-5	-	CASSRLAGETQYF	TGCGCCAGCAGCCGACTAGCGGGAGAGACCCAGTACTTC
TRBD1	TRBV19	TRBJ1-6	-	CASSISGTGGRSPLHF	TGTGCCAGTAGTATTTCCGGGACAGGGGGGAGGTCACCCCTCCACTTT
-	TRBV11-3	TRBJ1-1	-	CASSRNRQASHTEAFF	TGTGCCAGCAGCCGGAATCGTCAGGCGTCGCACACTGAAGCTTTCTTT
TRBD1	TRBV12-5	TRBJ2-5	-	CASGLAPKDRAMQETQYF	TGTGCTAGTGGTTTGGCTCCCAAGGACAGGGCGATGCAAGAGACCCAGTACTTC
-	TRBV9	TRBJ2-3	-	CASSTLGQASTDTQYF	TGTGCCAGCAGCACCCTGGGACAAGCCAGCACAGATACGCAGTATTTT
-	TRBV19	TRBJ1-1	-	CASSDIRWTEAFF	TGTGCCAGTAGTGACATCAGGTGGACTGAAGCTTTCTTT
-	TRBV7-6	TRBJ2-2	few	CASSLEAAGTGELFF	TGTGCCAGCAGCTTGGAGGCCGCCGGCACCGGGGAGCTGTTTTTT
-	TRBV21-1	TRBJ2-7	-	CAGPDRDSYEQYF	TGTGCCGGTCCCGACAGGGACTCCTACGAGCAGTACTTC
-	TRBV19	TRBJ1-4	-	CASSVDRTKGEKLFF	TGTGCCAGTAGTGTTGACAGGACGAAGGGGGAAAAACTGTTTTTT
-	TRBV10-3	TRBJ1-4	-	CAISLGGVGEKLFF	TGTGCCATCAGTTTAGGCGGCGTAGGTGAAAAACTGTTTTTT
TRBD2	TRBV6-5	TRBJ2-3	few	CASREGIGSEDTQYF	TGTGCCAGCCGGGAGGGTATAGGTTCTGAGGATACGCAGTATTTT
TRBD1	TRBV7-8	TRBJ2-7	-	CASSRDRHSYEQYF	TGTGCCAGCAGCCGGGACAGGCACTCCTACGAGCAGTACTTC
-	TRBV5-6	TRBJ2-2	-	CASSHFGRGTNTGELFF	TGTGCCAGCAGCCATTTCGGAAGGGGGACGAACACCGGGGAGCTGTTTTTT
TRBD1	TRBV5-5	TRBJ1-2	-	CASSLGQNYGYTF	TGTGCCAGCAGCCTGGGACAGAACTATGGCTACACCTTC
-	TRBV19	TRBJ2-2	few	CASSTGVAANTGELFF	TGTGCCAGTAGTACCGGGGTCGCGGCGAACACCGGGGAGCTGTTTTTT
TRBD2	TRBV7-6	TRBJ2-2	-	CASSPLAGGPGTGELFF	TGTGCCAGCAGCCCACTAGCGGGGGGGCCTGGCACCGGGGAGCTGTTTTTT
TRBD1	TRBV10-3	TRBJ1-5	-	CAISSGDSDQPQHF	TGTGCCATCAGTTCCGGGGACAGCGACCAGCCCCAGCATTTT
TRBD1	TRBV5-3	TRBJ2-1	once	CARSLGSGQGKNEQFF	TGTGCCAGAAGCTTGGGCTCGGGACAGGGGAAAAATGAGCAGTTCTTC
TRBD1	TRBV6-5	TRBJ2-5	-	CASSYRDRLETQYF	TGTGCCAGCAGTTACAGGGACAGGTTAGAGACCCAGTACTTC
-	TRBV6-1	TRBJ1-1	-	CASSDPRTEAFF	TGTGCCAGCAGTGATCCTAGGACTGAAGCTTTCTTT
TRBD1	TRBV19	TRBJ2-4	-	CASSAYGQGVGKAKNIQYF	TGTGCCAGTAGTGCTTACGGACAGGGGGTAGGAAAGGCCAAAAACATTCAGTACTTC
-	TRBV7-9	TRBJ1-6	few	CASSLDTFHRSSPLHF	TGTGCCAGCAGCTTAGACACCTTTCATCGGAGTTCACCCCTCCACTTT
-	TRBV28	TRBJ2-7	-	CASASGGYYEQYF	TGTGCCAGCGCATCAGGGGGGTACTACGAGCAGTACTTC
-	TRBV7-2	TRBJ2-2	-	CASSSQGTGELFF	TGTGCCAGCAGCTCACAGGGAACGGGGGAGCTGTTTTTT
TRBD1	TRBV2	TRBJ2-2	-	CASSEYRGLAGELFF	TGTGCCAGCAGTGAATACAGGGGTCTGGCCGGGGAGCTGTTTTTT
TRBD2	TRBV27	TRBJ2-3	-	CASRLGTSGGATDTQYF	TGTGCCAGCAGGCTAGGGACTAGCGGGGGGGCGACAGATACGCAGTATTTT
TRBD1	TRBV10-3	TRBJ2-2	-	CAMQGASNTGELFF	TGTGCCATGCAGGGGGCCTCGAACACCGGGGAGCTGTTTTTT
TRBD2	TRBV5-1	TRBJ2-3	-	CASSLDRGVPDTQYF	TGCGCCAGCAGCTTGGATCGGGGGGTACCAGATACGCAGTATTTT
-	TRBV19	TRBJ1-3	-	CASSTTTGSSGNTIYF	TGTGCCAGTAGTACGACCACAGGGAGCTCTGGAAACACCATATATTTT
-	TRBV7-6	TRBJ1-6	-	CASSRSTQGGSPLHF	TGTGCCAGCAGCCGGTCGACGCAGGGTGGTTCACCCCTCCACTTT
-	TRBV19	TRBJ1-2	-	CASSPTISGYGYTF	TGTGCCAGTAGTCCGACGATTTCGGGCTATGGCTACACCTTC
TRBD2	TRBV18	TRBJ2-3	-	CASSETSGGDTQYF	TGTGCCAGCTCAGAAACTAGCGGGGGAGATACGCAGTATTTT
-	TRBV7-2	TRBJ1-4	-	CASSLNSATNEKLFF	TGTGCCAGCAGTCTGAATAGTGCAACTAATGAAAAACTGTTTTTT
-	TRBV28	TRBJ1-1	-	CASSVYRAPNTEAFF	TGTGCCAGCAGTGTCTACAGGGCCCCGAACACTGAAGCTTTCTTT
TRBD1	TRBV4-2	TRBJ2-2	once	CASSQAGGAGYTGELFF	TGTGCCAGCAGCCAAGCAGGGGGCGCGGGATACACCGGGGAGCTGTTTTTT